Listed here is a single T cell receptor beta chain. The specificity of this receptor is unknown. Qualities for individual bases were not recorded, and no much larger clone is one base off. These data belong to a study of T-cell memory formation after mild COVID-19 (dated by TCRdb to about 2021). Broadly, across the study: TCR sequence clusters from the two donors were found to be largely donor specific. In a couple of donors, T-cell clones that expanded and contracted after mild COVID-19 were followed by sequencing TCRalpha and TCRbeta repertoires longitudinally. Two young, previously healthy adult volunteers made up the cohort, one male and one female. General findings and caveats noted by the study authors: Some responding clones were detected in pre-infection memory, which suggested that pre-existing cross-reactive memory T cells had joined the SARS-CoV-2 response. The study covered only a couple of mild cases, and larger cohorts including severe cases with pre-infection samples were considered necessary. Whether the second-wave clones peaking on day 37 were SARS-CoV-2 specific was not confirmed. Balanced CD4/CD8 phenotypes were observed for clones contracting from day 15 to 85, whereas a bias towards CD4+ was observed for a second wave of clones expanding from day 15 to 37. Contracting CD4+ clones were located mainly in the CM and EM memory subsets, whereas CD8+ clones were found to be enriched in EMRA.

Ficoll-Paque density gradient centrifugation was the method used to isolate PBMCs. Instrument on record: Illumina NovaSeq 6000. Using 5'RACE with constant-segment primers, TCRalpha and TCRbeta cDNA libraries were constructed, with sample barcodes and unique molecular identifiers added in the process. RNA was extracted from every sample with Trizol reagent. Library amplification was performed in two PCR steps, and a second sample barcode and Illumina TruSeq adapters were introduced in the second step. Sequencing of the libraries was done on an Illumina NovaSeq, producing 2 x 150 bp paired-end reads. The paper's data handling went like this. With migec v1.2.7, reads were demultiplexed and then collapsed into UMI-guided consensus sequences. Using mixcr v2.1.11, UMI consensuses were aligned to TRA and TRB V and J templates and then assembled into clonotypes. A clonotype was counted as expanded or contracted only when both edgeR and NoisET called the clonotype significant, with the noise models trained on biological replicates. For edgeR calls, the cutoffs were a false discovery rate-adjusted p below 0.01 and a log2 fold-change threshold of 1. As an exploratory analysis of dynamics, max-normalized trajectories of the 1000 most abundant clonotypes were examined by PCA with hierarchical clustering. The CD4 or CD8 phenotype of responding clones was assigned using the separately sequenced CD4+ and CD8+ repertoires. TCRdb redid the processing of the public reads, applying fastp at Q25 and MiXCR, and retained in-frame beta chains. For every CDR3 protein sequence, its rows merge into one entry that carries the most common genes and DNA. TCRdb, not the original authors, processed these V and J calls. A total of about 170,000 distinct CDR3 sequences appear in this sample, 13% of them only once. The ten largest clonotypes hold approximately 3.3% of the sample.

The CDR3 holds 14 amino acids from the cysteine to the phenylalanine. Only the CDR3 region is kept as DNA, spanning 42 bases read in frame from base 1. From a lookup of the germline V gene (reference sequence), CDR1 and CDR2 are LNHNV and YYDKDF. V is pruned by 3 bases and J by 7 bases, leaving 4 bases of the junction without a gene match. The receptor was derived from a man aged 18 to 30 who had mild COVID-19 (a few samples of this study predate the infection). The sample titles of this study are shuffled in the database, so cell type and time point are left out; the donor was told from shared clones. In this chain, TRBV15 is recombined with TRBJ2-2; TRBD1 agrees with 8 junctional bases. The sample was PBMCs or a T cell subset sorted from them (not recorded which). The CDR3 in this case is CATSREQGVGELFF. The nucleotide sequence reads as follows: TGTGCCACCAGCAGGGAACAGGGGGTCGGGGAGCTGTTTTTT.